This TCR beta chain comes out of a study of PD-L1 blockade in urothelial cancer. Study summary: Dosed intravenously at 1,200 mg every 3 weeks, atezolizumab was initiated by patients at some point between 2012 and 2014. Patients previously received 0 to 3 chemotherapy regimens. Findings of the study overall: Patients with below-median pretreatment blood clonality survived longer.

With respect to this clone: The antigen remains unidentified.

Libraries were prepared by immunoSEQ multiplex PCR; TCRdb keeps only in-frame clonotypes and omits some of them. The sample lists just under 40,000 clones; approximately 90% were seen once. Each patient's cancer was a locally advanced or metastatic urothelial carcinoma. V gave up 2 bases and J gave up 5 bases, with 10 bases separating them. This CDR3 comprises 14 residues. Germline-derived CDR1 and CDR2 are MDHEN and SYDVKM. The source was PBMCs, collected around atezolizumab (anti-PD-L1) treatment. The chain has TRBV28 and TRBJ1-5, with D tentatively TRBD1 (5 bases). This TCR was sampled from a man aged 60 to 75 with urothelial cancer. The CDR3: CASSLNSRDQPQHF. The CDR3 nucleotides read TGTGCCAGCAGTTTAAACTCCAGGGATCAGCCCCAGCATTTT.